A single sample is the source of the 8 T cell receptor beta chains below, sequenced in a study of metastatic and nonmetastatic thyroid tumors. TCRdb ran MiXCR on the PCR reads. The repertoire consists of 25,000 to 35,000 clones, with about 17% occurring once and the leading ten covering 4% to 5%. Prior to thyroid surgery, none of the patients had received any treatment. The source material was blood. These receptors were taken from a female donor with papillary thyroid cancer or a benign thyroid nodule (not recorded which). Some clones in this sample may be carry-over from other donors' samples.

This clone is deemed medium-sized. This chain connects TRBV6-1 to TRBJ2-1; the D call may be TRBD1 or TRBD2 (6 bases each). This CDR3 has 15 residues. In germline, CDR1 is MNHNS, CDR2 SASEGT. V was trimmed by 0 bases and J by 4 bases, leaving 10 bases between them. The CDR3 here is CASSEAWGAYNEQFF. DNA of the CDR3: TGTGCCAGCAGTGAAGCATGGGGGGCTTACAATGAGCAGTTCTTC.

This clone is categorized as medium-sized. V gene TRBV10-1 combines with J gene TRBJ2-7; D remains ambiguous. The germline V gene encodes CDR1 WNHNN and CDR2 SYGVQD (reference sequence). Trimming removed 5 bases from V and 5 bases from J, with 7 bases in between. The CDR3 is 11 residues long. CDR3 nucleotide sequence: TGCGCCAGCAGTTCAGGCGACGAGCAGTACTTC. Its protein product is CASSSGDEQYF.

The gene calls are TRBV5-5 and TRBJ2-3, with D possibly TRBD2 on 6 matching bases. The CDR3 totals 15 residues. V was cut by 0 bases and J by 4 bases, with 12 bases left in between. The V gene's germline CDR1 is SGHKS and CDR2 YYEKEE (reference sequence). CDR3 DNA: TGTGCCAGCAGCTTGGTCTGGACTAAAGCAGATACGCAGTATTTT. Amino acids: CASSLVWTKADTQYF.

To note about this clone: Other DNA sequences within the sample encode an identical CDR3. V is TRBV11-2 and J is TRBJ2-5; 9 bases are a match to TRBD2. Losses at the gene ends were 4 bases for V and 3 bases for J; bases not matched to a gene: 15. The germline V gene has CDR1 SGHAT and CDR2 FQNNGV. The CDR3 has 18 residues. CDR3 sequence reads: CASSSVLAGGHSEETQYF. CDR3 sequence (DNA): TGTGCCAGCAGCTCTGTACTCGCGGGGGGGCATTCCGAAGAGACCCAGTACTTC.

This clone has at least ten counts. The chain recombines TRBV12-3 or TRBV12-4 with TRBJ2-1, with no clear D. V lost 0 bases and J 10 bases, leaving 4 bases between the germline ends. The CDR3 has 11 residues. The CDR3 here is CASSLAGEQFF. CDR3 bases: TGTGCCAGCAGTTTAGCGGGAGAGCAGTTCTTC.

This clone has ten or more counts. The CDR3 reads CASTPARADTGELFF. The CDR3 bases are TGTGCCAGTACCCCGGCCCGGGCAGACACCGGGGAGCTGTTTTTT. The chain has TRBV19 and TRBJ2-2, with D unresolved. V lost 7 bases to trimming and J lost 3 bases, with 15 bases between them. The CDR3 runs to 15 residues. Germline CDR1 LNHDA, CDR2 SQIVND (reference sequence).

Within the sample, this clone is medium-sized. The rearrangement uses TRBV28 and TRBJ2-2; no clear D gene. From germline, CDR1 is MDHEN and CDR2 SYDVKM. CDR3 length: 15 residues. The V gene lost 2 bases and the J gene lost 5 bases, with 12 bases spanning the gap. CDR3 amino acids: CASSLARVVTGELFF. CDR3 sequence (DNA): TGTGCCAGCAGTTTAGCCCGGGTTGTAACCGGGGAGCTGTTTTTT.

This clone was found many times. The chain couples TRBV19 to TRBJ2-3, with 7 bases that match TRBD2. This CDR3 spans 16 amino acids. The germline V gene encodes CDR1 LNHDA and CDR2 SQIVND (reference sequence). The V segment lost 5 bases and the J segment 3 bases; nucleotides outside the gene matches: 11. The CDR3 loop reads CASSPRGGRWTDTQYF. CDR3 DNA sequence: TGTGCCAGTAGTCCCCGGGGAGGGCGATGGACAGATACGCAGTATTTT.